This TCR beta chain was documented in a study of cytomegalovirus exposure and HLA in healthy donors. Overall study context: Genetic ancestry analysis placed 75% to 85% of the 300 to 400 donors that were genotyped in the Caucasian-associated cluster. General observations from the study: Reports state that TCR beta sequences accurately predicted most subjects' HLA-A and HLA-B alleles. For cytomegalovirus status, the classifier reportedly gave diagnoses with high specificity and sensitivity.

V was shortened by 0 bases and J by 2 bases, with 13 bases between the two germline ends. Germline V gene lookup returns CDR1 GTSNPN and CDR2 SVGIG (reference sequence). The CDR3 contains 15 residues. With regard to this clone: Its antigen is unknown.

Both 60 Vbeta primers and 13 Jbeta primers went into the PCR. Produced via immunoSEQ multiplex PCR; TCRdb's table is partial and in-frame only. Of 150,000 or so clones listed, around 74% are singletons. This chain joins TRBV30 and TRBJ2-5, with a weak D call TRBD2 (6 bases). Material: PBMCs. This sequence was found in a man aged 18 to 30 in good health and CMV-seropositive. CDR3 sequence: CAWSVGVEGQETQYF. In nucleotides, the CDR3 is TGTGCCTGGAGTGTAGGAGTGGAGGGGCAAGAGACCCAGTACTTC. Using reference TRBV30 and TRBJ2-5 for the parts outside the CDR3, the full variable domain is SQTIHQWPATLVQPVGSPLSLECTVEGTSNPNLYWYRQAAGRGLQLLFYSVGIGQISSEVPQNLSASRPQDRQFILSSKKLLLSDSGFYLCAWSVGVEGQETQYFGPGTRLLVL.